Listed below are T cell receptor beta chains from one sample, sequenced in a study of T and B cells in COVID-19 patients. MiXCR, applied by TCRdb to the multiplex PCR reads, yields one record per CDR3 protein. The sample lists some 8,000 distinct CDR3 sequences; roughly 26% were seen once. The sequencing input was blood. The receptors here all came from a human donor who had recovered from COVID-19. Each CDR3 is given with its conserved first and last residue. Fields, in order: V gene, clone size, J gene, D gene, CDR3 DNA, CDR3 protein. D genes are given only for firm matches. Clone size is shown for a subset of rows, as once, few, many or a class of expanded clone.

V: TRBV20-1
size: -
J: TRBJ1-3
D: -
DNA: TGCAGTGCCAGCTCTGGAAACACCATATATTTT
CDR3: CSASSGNTIYF

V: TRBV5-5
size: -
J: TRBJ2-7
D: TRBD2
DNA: TGTGCCAGCAGCAGCCTGACTAGCGGGCTGGAGGAGCAGTACTTC
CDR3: CASSSLTSGLEEQYF

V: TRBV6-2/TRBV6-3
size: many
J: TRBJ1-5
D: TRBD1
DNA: TGTGCCAGCAGTTCGACAGGGATGGAGCATCAGCCCCAGCATTTT
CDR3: CASSSTGMEHQPQHF

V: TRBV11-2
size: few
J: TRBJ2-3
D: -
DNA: TGTGCCAGCAGCTTAGATCAAGGGACTTCCGGGGATACGCAGTATTTT
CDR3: CASSLDQGTSGDTQYF

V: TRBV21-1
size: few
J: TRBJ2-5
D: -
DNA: TGTGCCAGCAGCCCCCGGGCCACCCGGGGCCAAGAGACCCAGTACTTC
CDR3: CASSPRATRGQETQYF

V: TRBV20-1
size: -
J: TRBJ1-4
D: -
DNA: TGCAGTGCCCGCCGGGGGGGGGAAAAACTGTTTTTT
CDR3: CSARRGGEKLFF

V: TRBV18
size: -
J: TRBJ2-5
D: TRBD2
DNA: TGTGCCAGCTCACCACCCGGGACTAGACAAGAGACCCAGTACTTC
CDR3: CASSPPGTRQETQYF

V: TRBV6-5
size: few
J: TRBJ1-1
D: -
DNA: TGTGCCAGCAGCCCAGGGTTATCGAACACTGAAGCTTTCTTT
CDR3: CASSPGLSNTEAFF

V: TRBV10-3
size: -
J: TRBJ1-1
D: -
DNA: TGTGCCATCAGTGAGTCCGGGATGGGGACTGAAGCTTTCTTT
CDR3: CAISESGMGTEAFF

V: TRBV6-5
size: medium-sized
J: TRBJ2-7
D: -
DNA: TGTGCCAGCACCTCACCAAACAGGGCAGGGTCCTACGAGCAGTACTTC
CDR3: CASTSPNRAGSYEQYF

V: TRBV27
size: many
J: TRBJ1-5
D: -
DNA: TGTGCCAGCAGTCGGGTCCCGATCAGGGATAGCAATCAGCCCCAGCATTTT
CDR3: CASSRVPIRDSNQPQHF

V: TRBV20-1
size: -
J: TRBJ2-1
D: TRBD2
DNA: TGCAGTGCTAGTAGGTTAGCGGGAGTTTTCAGCGAGCAGTTCTTC
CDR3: CSASRLAGVFSEQFF

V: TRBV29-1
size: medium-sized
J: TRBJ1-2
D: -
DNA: TGCAGCGTTCGAGAGGCATCTTATGGCTACACCTTC
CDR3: CSVREASYGYTF

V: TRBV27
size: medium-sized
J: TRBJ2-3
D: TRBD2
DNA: TGTGCCAGCAGTTTAGCGGGAGGGCCCCCTGATACGCAGTATTTT
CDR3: CASSLAGGPPDTQYF

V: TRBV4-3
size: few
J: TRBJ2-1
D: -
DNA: TGCGCCAGCAGCCAAGCGCTGGGCGGGGCGAATGAGCAGTTCTTC
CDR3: CASSQALGGANEQFF

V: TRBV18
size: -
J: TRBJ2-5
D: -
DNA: TGTGTCAGCTCACCAGGCCTAGAGACCCAGTACTTC
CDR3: CVSSPGLETQYF

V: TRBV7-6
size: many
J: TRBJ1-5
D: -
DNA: TGTGCCAGCAGCCCATCGCGCCAGGGGACGGGGAGCAATCAGCCCCAGCATTTT
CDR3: CASSPSRQGTGSNQPQHF

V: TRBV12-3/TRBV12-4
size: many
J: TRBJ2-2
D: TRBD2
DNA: TGTGCCAGCAGTTTTAGCGGGGGGGCCGGGGAGCTGTTTTTT
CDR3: CASSFSGGAGELFF

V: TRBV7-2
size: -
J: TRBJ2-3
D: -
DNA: TGTGCCAGCAGCTTTGGGGGCGGAGCAGATACGCAGTATTTT
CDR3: CASSFGGGADTQYF

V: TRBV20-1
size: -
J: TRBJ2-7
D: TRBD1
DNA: TGCAGTGCTAGTCCCCGGGACAGCGCCTCCTACGAGCAGTACTTC
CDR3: CSASPRDSASYEQYF